The following is a TCR beta chain sequence with its context. It has no known antigen specificity. It has no much larger one-base neighbor in the sample; base qualities were not kept. Library construction relied on the immunoSEQ multiplex PCR assay. What TCRdb holds here is the immuneACCESS table cut down to in-frame rearrangements. Part of the clones is not present; checked against another copy, under half of the missing clones reflect an unresolved V gene, and the others are unexplained. This sample gives some 140,000 clones in total; roughly 89% of them show up just once. The ten most abundant clones make up 11% of the sample. This sample is drawn from a study of control samples from healthy donors and cancer patients (TCRdb year 2020). CDR1 LNHDA and CDR2 SQIVND were looked up in the germline V gene (reference sequence). CDR3 length: 15 amino acids, cysteine to phenylalanine. Just the 45-base CDR3 DNA is kept, in frame starting at base 1. V is shortened by 4 bases, J by 1 base, and the region joining them spans 10 bases.

The specimen sequenced was blood. The chain uses TRBV19 and TRBJ2-2; no confident D gene assignment can be made. This TCR was sampled from a man aged 25-45 years in good health. The nucleotides are TGTGCCAGTAGTACATTGGAACAGAACACCGGGGAGCTGTTTTTT. It translates as CASSTLEQNTGELFF.